This entry lists 8 T cell receptor beta chains sequenced from one sample in a study of cytomegalovirus exposure and HLA in healthy donors. The PCR made use of 60 Vbeta and 13 Jbeta primers. Produced via immunoSEQ multiplex PCR; TCRdb's table is partial and in-frame only. In the table there are around 140,000 clones, roughly three quarters of which are singletons. The sequenced material came from PBMCs. The source of these receptors is a female donor in good health and CMV-seronegative.

The J gene is TRBJ1-2, the V gene TRBV5-4, with TRBD1 matching over 8 bases. CDR1 is SGHNT and CDR2 is YYREEE in the germline V gene (reference sequence). The V and J ends lost 3 bases and 2 bases, in that order; junction bases with no gene match: 3. The CDR3 covers 14 residues. The CDR3 spells CASSSDRGNYGYTF. In DNA form, the CDR3 reads TGTGCCAGCAGCTCTGACAGGGGAAACTATGGCTACACCTTC.

The rearrangement uses TRBV4-2 and TRBJ1-3; D may be TRBD1 (5 bases). The CDR3 has 16 residues. The germline gives CDR1 LGHNA, CDR2 YNFKEQ. The V end lost 1 base, the J end lost 3 bases, and 13 bases lay between the germline ends. Written as DNA, the CDR3 is TGTGCCAGCAGCCAAGCGATCGGGGGTGGTGGAAACACCATATATTTT. Translating gives CASSQAIGGGGNTIYF.

This sequence joins TRBV28 and TRBJ2-1; 8 nucleotides line up with TRBD2. The trim removed 3 bases at V and 7 bases at J, leaving 2 bases unmatched. CDR1 is MDHEN, CDR2 SYDVKM, per germline. CDR3 length: 13 residues. In DNA form, the CDR3 reads TGTGCCAGCAGTTTGTCGGGGGGGAATGAGCAGTTCTTC. Its translation: CASSLSGGNEQFF. Looking up the rest from reference TRBV28 and TRBJ2-1 gives the full variable domain: DVKVTQSSRYLVKRTGEKVFLECVQDMDHENMFWYRQDPGLGLRLIYFSYDVKMKEKGDIPEGYSVSREKKERFSLILESASTNQTSMYLCASSLSGGNEQFFGPGTRLTVL.

The chain has TRBV7-9 and TRBJ2-2; D may be TRBD2 (5 bases). The V gene's germline CDR1 is SEHNR and CDR2 FQNEAQ (reference sequence). Trimming left V 5 bases short and J 7 bases short, with 23 bases between. The CDR3 covers 17 residues. The CDR3: CASSLTAAVPQFGELFF. CDR3 DNA sequence: TGTGCCAGCAGCCTAACAGCGGCGGTTCCCCAATTCGGGGAGCTGTTTTTT.

The chain combines TRBV30 with TRBJ1-1; unclear D gene. The CDR3 sequence is 13 residues long. Looked up from germline, CDR1 is GTSNPN and CDR2 is SVGIG (reference sequence). Trimming took 2 bases from V and 2 from J, leaving 9 bases between them. CDR3 sequence: CAWSPHPNTEAFF. CDR3 nucleotides: TGTGCCTGGAGTCCACACCCTAACACTGAAGCTTTCTTT.

This chain joins TRBV13 and TRBJ2-7, with 10 bases fitting TRBD1. The germline V gene encodes CDR1 PRHDT and CDR2 FYEKMQ (reference sequence). CDR3 length: 16 residues. Losses at the gene ends were 3 bases for V and 4 bases for J; bases not matched to a gene: 9. This CDR3 reads CASSFRLDRGLYEQYF. The CDR3 bases are TGTGCCAGCAGCTTCCGACTCGACAGGGGGCTGTACGAGCAGTACTTC.

This chain uses TRBV28 with TRBJ2-7; 8 bases agree with TRBD1. The CDR3 is 14 amino acids. V lost 6 bases and J lost 9; bases outside the gene matches: 13. CDR1 is MDHEN and CDR2 is SYDVKM in the germline V gene. The DNA for the CDR3 is TGTGCCAGCAGCCCCCTCGGACAGGGTTCGGGGCAGTACTTC. This translates into CASSPLGQGSGQYF.

The chain recombines TRBV5-4 with TRBJ1-2, with TRBD1 matching 10 bases. Unmatched junction bases numbered 6, after V lost 3 bases and J lost 7 bases. CDR1 and CDR2 (germline): SGHNT, YYREEE (reference sequence). The CDR3 consists of 14 residues. This CDR3 reads CASSSTGGGAGYTF. In nucleotides, the CDR3 is TGTGCCAGCAGCTCGACAGGGGGCGGGGCTGGCTACACCTTC.